This T cell receptor (beta chain) is drawn from a study of cytomegalovirus exposure and HLA in healthy donors. Across the study: A prior analysis found more than 90 million unique TCR beta sequences from approximately 200 million T cells.

Findings of the study overall: Later genetic work tied a missense DCLRE1C variant to beta-chain V and J trimming. Researchers reported in a later analysis that common viral pathogens appeared linked to several top clusters. Earlier analysis looked at TCR beta V segments, and most were productive about 87% or about 30% of the time.

13 Jbeta primers and 60 Vbeta primers were used for the PCR. The data were produced by immunoSEQ multiplex PCR, yet TCRdb's version contains in-frame clones alone and is incomplete. This sample has 110,000 to 150,000 clones; roughly three quarters occur once, and the top ten carry roughly 1.8%. A remark on this clone: Its matching antigen is unknown.

V shed 4 bases and J shed 5 bases, with 15 bases lying between them. The CDR3 has 14 residues. CDR1 is SGDLS, CDR2 YYNGEE, per germline. The gene calls are TRBV9 and TRBJ1-1; weak D call: TRBD1 (6 bases). The clonotype was recovered from a middle-aged woman in good health and CMV-seronegative. Sample: PBMCs. The CDR3: CASSFLQGGTEAFF. CDR3 DNA sequence: TGTGCCAGCAGCTTCTTACAGGGCGGGACTGAAGCTTTCTTT.